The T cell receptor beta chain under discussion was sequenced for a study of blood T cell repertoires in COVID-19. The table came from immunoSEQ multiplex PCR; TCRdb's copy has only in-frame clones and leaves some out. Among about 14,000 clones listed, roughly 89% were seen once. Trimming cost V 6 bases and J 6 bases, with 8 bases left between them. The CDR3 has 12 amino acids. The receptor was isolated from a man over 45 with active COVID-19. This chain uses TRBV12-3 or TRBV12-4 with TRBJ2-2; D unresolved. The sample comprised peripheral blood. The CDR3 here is CASSPRAGELFF. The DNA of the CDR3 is TGTGCCAGCAGCCCCCGGGCCGGGGAGCTGTTTTTT.